This TCR beta chain was found in a study of T-cell reconstitution after alpha-beta-depleted transplantation in children. This clonotype was seen at least ten times. Its antigen remains unknown. Trimming stripped 6 bases from V and 2 bases from J, with 16 bases between. CDR1 is MNHEY and CDR2 is SVGAGI in the germline V gene. CDR3 length equals 15 residues. Construction of the TCRbeta library involved unique molecular identifiers. TCRdb reanalysed the PCR reads using MiXCR and keeps one entry per CDR3 protein. The sample includes 120,000 to 150,000 distinct CDR3 sequences, roughly 8.8% of them seen just once. Regarding the study as a whole: Where alpha-beta T cells came from about two months after transplant was reportedly several hundred expanded graft clones. T-cell counts and diversity at one year post-transplant came mainly from newly produced T cells. The origin of high day-60 TCRbeta diversity in some patients lay in surviving recipient T cells and thymic progenitors.

Sequenced material: PBMCs, mostly from graft donor cells, taken 180 days after TCRalphabeta/CD19-depleted stem cell transplant. The TCR comes from a female patient aged 2 to 10 who had a stem cell transplant for congenital amegakaryocytic thrombocytopenia, so the T cells may come from the graft donor. This chain joins TRBV6-5 and TRBJ1-1; maybe TRBD1 (5 bases). The CDR3 DNA reads TGTGCCAGCAGCTACGGGGGAATACGCAACACTGAAGCTTTCTTT. Translating gives CASSYGGIRNTEAFF.